Below are 3 T cell receptor beta chains sequenced from a single sample in a study of T cells in Graves' hyperthyroidism and ophthalmopathy. Using RNA transcripts as the source, TCR beta CDR3 regions were amplified. A first-round RT-PCR of the TCR CDR3 used the HTBI primer set. TCRdb processed the multiplex PCR reads anew with MiXCR; each CDR3 protein has one entry. The top ten hold around 9.2% of the sample, which has about 360,000 distinct CDR3 sequences, about 13% seen once. Source material: blood. The receptors shown here come from a woman aged 18-35 years with Graves' hyperthyroidism.

The gene calls are TRBV20-1 and TRBJ2-3; 7 bases map to TRBD2. V lost 6 bases to trimming and J lost 1 base; unmatched junction nucleotides: 19. CDR3 length equals 18 residues. CDR1 and CDR2 (germline): DFQATT, SNEGSKA (reference sequence). This CDR3 is CSASPRLGLMVGTDTQYF. CDR3 sequence (DNA): TGCAGTGCGAGCCCCCGCCTGGGACTAATGGTGGGCACAGATACGCAGTATTTT.

This clonotype was picked up many times. The chain has TRBV15 and TRBJ1-1, with D unresolved. V lost 0 bases and J lost 0, with 8 bases in between. Germline V gene sequence: CDR1 LNHNV, CDR2 YYDKDF (reference sequence). The CDR3 covers 15 residues. CDR3: CATSRDGRMNTEAFF. CDR3 in DNA: TGTGCCACCAGCAGAGATGGACGGATGAACACTGAAGCTTTCTTT. The complete variable domain, with remaining parts taken from reference TRBV15 and TRBJ1-1, reads DAMVIQNPRYQVTQFGKPVTLSCSQTLNHNVMYWYQQKSSQAPKLLFHYYDKDFNNEADTPDNFQSRRPNTSFCFLDIRSPGLGDTAMYLCATSRDGRMNTEAFFGQGTRLTVV.

The chain has TRBV15 and TRBJ1-2, with 9 bases matching TRBD1. Per germline, CDR1 LNHNV and CDR2 YYDKDF (reference sequence). This CDR3 is built from 14 residues. Losses at the gene ends were 10 bases for V and 4 bases for J; bases not matched to a gene: 10. CDR3 sequence (DNA): TGTGCCATCAGGGTTCGGGACAGGGCCTATGGCTACACCTTC. It codes for CAIRVRDRAYGYTF.